This T cell receptor beta chain was sequenced during a study of T cell repertoires in cytomegalovirus infection. Study-level information: Public TCR beta signature analysis indicated the presence of both CMV infection and matching HLA type.

TCRdb reprocessed the reads with MiXCR, giving one entry per CDR3 protein. The table lists around 260,000 distinct CDR3 sequences, roughly 10% of them singletons, with roughly 16% in the top ten. Unmatched junction bases numbered 4, after V lost 4 bases and J lost 6 bases. The CDR3 runs to 13 residues. Germline-derived CDR1 and CDR2 are SGHDN and FVKESK. Material: PBMCs. This chain uses TRBV14 with TRBJ1-2, with 8 bases lining up with TRBD1. The receptor was derived from a human donor in good health (CMV status not recorded). Some clones in this sample may be carry-over from other donors' samples. The CDR3 DNA reads as TGTGCCAGCAGCCCGGACAGGGAGGATGGCTACACCTTC. It codes for CASSPDREDGYTF.